This T cell receptor beta chain comes out of a study of blood T cell repertoires in COVID-19. Study-level background: Acute and convalescent COVID-19 samples came from the United States, Italy and Spain. PBMCs, B-cell-depleted T cells, or T cells provided the cDNA or gDNA that made up the material.

Under the authors' procedure: Scientists estimated how many nucleated cells there were by amplifying reference gene primers. Data came from immunoSEQ multiplex PCR; TCRdb stores just in-frame clones and leaves some out. V, J and clone size were drawn from that table, and D and trimming were deduced from the DNA. The sample includes fewer than 250,000 clones, 88% seen only once; the top ten take approximately 4%. V was clipped by 2 bases and J by 5 bases; unmatched bases: 5. The CDR3 totals 15 residues. Germline CDR1 reads LGHNA; CDR2 reads YNFKEQ. The TCR originated in a human donor in a cohort sampled during active COVID-19. The rearrangement links TRBV4-2 to TRBJ1-1; 10 bases are a match to TRBD1. Source material: peripheral blood. The CDR3 sequence is CASSQRDRGWTEAFF. CDR3 coding DNA: TGTGCCAGCAGCCAAAGGGACAGGGGATGGACTGAAGCTTTCTTT.